This TCR beta chain was identified in a study of human T cells and chemical hapten exposure. Whole-study context: There were per-sample TCR yield variations, arising mainly from small pooled library volume differences.

Sample time point: patch test 1, 2 weeks after DPC sensitization. Treatment meaning: therapeutic diphenylcyclopropenone sensitization with weekly scalp DPC. TCRdb independently ran MiXCR on the RACE reads; one entry per CDR3 protein. The table includes some 170,000 distinct CDR3 sequences, about 22% detected once. General study points: Given that the donors had alopecia, their immune response may differ from that seen in healthy people. The number of TCRs above 1 in 1000 frequency did not change after DPC sensitization. Patch test score rose with PT1 expanded TCRs, significant at 8, 16, 32, not 4.

The CDR3 runs 15 residues. The trim removed 2 bases at V and 7 bases at J, leaving 9 bases unmatched. Germline loops: CDR1 SGHTA, CDR2 FQGNSA. This clonotype was seen more than once but under ten times. Its matching antigen is unknown. The sample here was whole blood, taken in connection with sensitization to the hapten diphenylcyclopropenone (DPC). The V and J genes are TRBV7-2 and TRBJ2-7; TRBD2 matches 9 bases. The receptor was derived from a woman aged 45-65 years with alopecia areata. Some clones in this sample may be carry-over from other donors' samples. CDR3 in DNA: TGTGCCAGCAGCTTATCCCCTAGCGGGATAGCGGAGCAGTACTTC. Protein product: CASSLSPSGIAEQYF.